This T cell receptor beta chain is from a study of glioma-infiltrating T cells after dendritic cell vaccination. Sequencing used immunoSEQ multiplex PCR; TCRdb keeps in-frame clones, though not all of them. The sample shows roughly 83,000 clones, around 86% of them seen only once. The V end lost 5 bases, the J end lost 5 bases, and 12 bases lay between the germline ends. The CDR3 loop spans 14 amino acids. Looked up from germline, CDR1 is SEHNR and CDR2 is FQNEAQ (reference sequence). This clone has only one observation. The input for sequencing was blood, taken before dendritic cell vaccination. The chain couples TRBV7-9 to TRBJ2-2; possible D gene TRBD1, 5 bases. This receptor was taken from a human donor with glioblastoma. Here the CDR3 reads CASSPWQGTGELFF. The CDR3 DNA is TGTGCCAGCAGCCCATGGCAGGGAACCGGGGAGCTGTTTTTT.